Listed here are 7 T cell receptor beta chains from one sample, sequenced in a study of T cells in Graves' hyperthyroidism and ophthalmopathy. Amplification of TCR beta CDR3 regions was performed using RNA transcripts as template. Researchers ran a first-round RT-PCR on the TCR CDR3 using the HTBI primer set. Via MiXCR, TCRdb re-called the multiplex PCR reads, giving one row per CDR3 protein. The sample lists around 600,000 distinct CDR3 sequences; 45% were seen once. The sequenced sample consisted of peripheral blood or thyroid tissue (not recorded which). All receptors derive from an adult man with Graves' disease, either hyperthyroidism or ophthalmopathy (not recorded which).

On this clonotype itself: A read error is possible here, since a much larger clone lies one base away. The genes are TRBV7-4 and TRBJ2-5; D possibly corresponds to TRBD2 (5 bases). This CDR3 is built from 13 residues. V was pared by 1 base and J by 6 bases, with 9 bases between. Looked up from germline, CDR1 is SGHVT and CDR2 is SQSDAQ. The CDR3 DNA reads TGTGCCAGCAGCTTAGTGGGGAGCAAGACCCAGTACTTC. It encodes CASSLVGSKTQYF.

The table lists this clonotype with a few counts. The rearrangement links TRBV20-1 to TRBJ2-7, with TRBD2 as a possible D gene (6 bases). The CDR3 spans 15 residues. CDR1 is DFQATT, CDR2 SNEGSKA, per germline (reference sequence). Trimming shortened V by 6 bases and J by 0 bases, and 18 bases separated the two germline ends. In DNA form, the CDR3 reads TGCAGTGCCCAGGTGGCGACGGAGGGCTCCTACGAGCAGTACTTC. This encodes CSAQVATEGSYEQYF.

The gene calls are TRBV7-2 and TRBJ2-2; TRBD2 matches 9 bases. Trimming at V came to 3 bases and at J to 7 bases, leaving 3 bases not matched to a gene. CDR1 and CDR2 (germline): SGHTA, FQGNSA. This CDR3 is 14 amino acids long. CDR3 DNA: TGTGCCAGCAGCTTCGGACTAGCGAGCGGGGAGCTGTTTTTT. This codes for CASSFGLASGELFF.

On this clonotype: Sequence at one end of the junction differs from germline and may be a read error. This chain connects TRBV24-1 to TRBJ1-1; 12 positions match TRBD1. The CDR3 runs to 13 residues. Germline loops: CDR1 KGHDR, CDR2 SFDVKD. The CDR3 here is CASSGTGGTGAFF. The CDR3 DNA reads as TGTGCCAGCTCCGGGACAGGGGGCACTGGAGCTTTCTTT.

This clonotype was detected ten times or more. The V call is TRBV24-1, the J call TRBJ2-7; the match to TRBD1 covers 9 bases. Unmatched junction bases numbered 4, after V lost 2 bases and J lost 6 bases. Germline lookup yields CDR1 KGHDR and CDR2 SFDVKD. The CDR3 extends over 14 amino acids. CDR3 coding DNA: TGTGCCACCAGTGATTCCTTGACAGGGGGCGAGCAGTACTTC. Amino acid sequence: CATSDSLTGGEQYF.

CDR3 loop: CASRETGVSETQYF. The CDR3 nucleotides read TGCGCCAGCAGAGAAACGGGAGTTTCCGAGACCCAGTACTTC. V usage is TRBV10-2 and J usage is TRBJ2-5; D might be TRBD2 (6 bases). Deletions cut 6 bases from V and 5 bases from J, with 16 bases between. Germline CDR1 reads WSHSY; CDR2 reads SAAADI. This CDR3 region has 14 residues.

The sample holds many counts of this clonotype. The chain links TRBV2 to TRBJ2-7, with 7 bases matching TRBD2. The CDR3 runs to 14 residues. With V trimmed by 4 bases and J by 3 bases, 6 bases remained unmatched. Looked up from germline, CDR1 is SNHLY and CDR2 is FYNNEI. CDR3: CASSGRDYDYEQYF. DNA of the CDR3: TGTGCCAGCAGTGGCCGGGACTATGACTACGAGCAGTACTTC.